These T cell receptor beta chains were read from a single sample in a study of OX40 agonist ivuxolimab in advanced cancers. Clones were sequenced by immunoSEQ multiplex PCR, and TCRdb holds only the in-frame ones, with some missing. The sample has 76,000 or so clones; 75% to 85% are singletons. The sample here was CD4+ or CD8+ T cells sorted from blood, taken in a trial of the OX40 agonist ivuxolimab. All receptors derive from an adult with an advanced solid tumor such as melanoma, head and neck, liver or kidney cancer. CDR3s leave out the opening cysteine and the closing phenylalanine or tryptophan. Fields, in order: clone size, V gene, J gene, CDR3 protein. Some rows mark clone size as missing; the rest say once, few, many or name a class of expanded clone.

abundance: once
v_gene: TRBV7-3
j_gene: TRBJ2-3
CDR3aa: ASSLRDRGFGDTQY

abundance: .
v_gene: TRBV7-9
j_gene: TRBJ2-2
CDR3aa: ASRWTGGNTGELF

abundance: .
v_gene: TRBV6-5
j_gene: TRBJ1-3
CDR3aa: ASRPLRDRGNTIY

abundance: .
v_gene: TRBV6-1
j_gene: TRBJ1-1
CDR3aa: ASTSPIDLNTEAF

abundance: .
v_gene: TRBV5-1
j_gene: TRBJ1-6
CDR3aa: ASRVLEDNSPLH

abundance: .
v_gene: TRBV6-5
j_gene: TRBJ2-5
CDR3aa: ASSSRGREETQY

abundance: once
v_gene: TRBV5-1
j_gene: TRBJ2-5
CDR3aa: ASRTGTGGETQY

abundance: .
v_gene: TRBV29-1
j_gene: TRBJ1-1
CDR3aa: SVRTGGTEAF

abundance: .
v_gene: TRBV2
j_gene: TRBJ2-7
CDR3aa: ASSEFWDSVYEQY

abundance: .
v_gene: TRBV6-6
j_gene: TRBJ1-5
CDR3aa: ARWADRVSNQPQH

abundance: .
v_gene: TRBV7-8
j_gene: TRBJ2-3
CDR3aa: ASSRLAGGSSTDTQY

abundance: once
v_gene: TRBV6-5
j_gene: TRBJ2-7
CDR3aa: ASSRQGSEQY

abundance: few
v_gene: TRBV7-2
j_gene: TRBJ1-4
CDR3aa: ASSLAQSANEKLF

abundance: few
v_gene: TRBV6-4
j_gene: TRBJ1-1
CDR3aa: ASSDQTGTEAF

abundance: .
v_gene: TRBV19
j_gene: TRBJ2-3
CDR3aa: ASLPQGTDTQY

abundance: .
v_gene: TRBV4-1
j_gene: TRBJ2-3
CDR3aa: ASPSGRTDTQY

abundance: .
v_gene: TRBV6-5
j_gene: TRBJ2-7
CDR3aa: ASRAAPYEQY

abundance: .
v_gene: TRBV11-2
j_gene: TRBJ2-3
CDR3aa: ASSLDWDRGLTDTQY

abundance: .
v_gene: TRBV19
j_gene: TRBJ1-1
CDR3aa: ASTERQANTEAF

abundance: .
v_gene: TRBV11-2
j_gene: TRBJ2-5
CDR3aa: ASSLEKTQY

abundance: .
v_gene: TRBV5-8
j_gene: TRBJ2-1
CDR3aa: ASSLPPYNEQF

abundance: .
v_gene: TRBV7-2
j_gene: TRBJ1-6
CDR3aa: ASSLRMTAENSPLH

abundance: .
v_gene: TRBV7-6
j_gene: TRBJ1-2
CDR3aa: ASSLGTGGNWDYGYT

abundance: .
v_gene: TRBV5-4
j_gene: TRBJ2-5
CDR3aa: ASSLAARTSGEETQY

abundance: .
v_gene: TRBV19
j_gene: TRBJ1-5
CDR3aa: ASSATGDQPQH